This T cell receptor (beta chain) is drawn from a study of CD8+ T cells in alopecia areata. Treatment: oral pan-JAK inhibitor, 5-10 mg twice daily. Sequencing used cDNA as its template, made by extracting RNA and reverse transcribing it. Generated by immunoSEQ multiplex PCR, the TCRdb table keeps only in-frame clones and is missing some. The sample includes approximately 100,000 clones, 60% of them seen just once. Germline assignment: CDR1 SNHLY and CDR2 FYNNEI. This CDR3 contains 9 residues. Trimming shortened V by 9 bases and J by 6 bases, and 4 bases separated the two germline ends. This receptor was obtained from a human donor with alopecia areata. The chain carries TRBV2 and TRBJ2-3, with D hard to call. The material was CD8+ T cells sorted from blood, obtained at approximately week 60, from a patient treated with tofacitinib. The CDR3 reads CASEDTQYF. The CDR3 region has the DNA TGTGCCAGTGAGGATACGCAGTATTTT.